This paragraph reports one T cell receptor (beta chain). The sample is drawn from a study of blood T cell repertoires in COVID-19. Looking at the study overall: The analysed material was cDNA or gDNA that came from T cells, B-cell-depleted T cells, or PBMCs.

V lost 4 bases and J lost 9, with 22 bases in between. The CDR3 runs to 15 residues. CDR1 and CDR2 (germline): GTSNPN, SVGIG (reference sequence). The protocol was immunoSEQ multiplex PCR, while the TCRdb copy is restricted to in-frame clones and leaves out a portion. The sample carries 50,000 to 65,000 clones, 65% to 85% recorded once. J is TRBJ2-1 and V is TRBV30; D possibly corresponds to TRBD2 (5 bases). This receptor was identified in a human donor in a cohort sampled during active COVID-19. The sample was peripheral blood. The chain's CDR3 is CAWILPQRIYREQFF. DNA for the CDR3: TGTGCCTGGATCCTTCCCCAGCGGATCTACCGTGAGCAGTTCTTC.